This T cell receptor beta chain was sequenced for a study of T cells in Graves' hyperthyroidism and ophthalmopathy. From RNA transcripts, TCR beta CDR3 regions were amplified. The HTBI primer set served for first-round RT-PCR of the TCR CDR3. TCRdb processed the multiplex PCR reads anew with MiXCR; each CDR3 protein has one entry. This repertoire shows a few hundred thousand distinct CDR3 sequences, 16% found once; its top ten account for roughly 3.3%. Findings of the study overall: Through a model of 13 V-J features, ophthalmopathy was separated from stable hyperthyroidism.

The V segment lost 6 bases and the J segment 0 bases; nucleotides outside the gene matches: 6. This CDR3 has 15 amino acids. Germline V gene lookup returns CDR1 WSHSY and CDR2 SAAADI. This clonotype has a handful of counts. The antigen is unknown. The rearrangement links TRBV10-2 to TRBJ2-3; 7 bases are a match to TRBD2. The source of this sequence is a woman between 40 and 50 years old with Graves' ophthalmopathy. Material for sequencing was blood. The CDR3 sequence is CASSLAAQSTDTQYF. The CDR3 nucleotides read TGCGCCAGCAGCCTAGCGGCGCAAAGCACAGATACGCAGTATTTT.